The 26 T cell receptor beta chains below all came from one sample that was sequenced in a study of blood T cell repertoires in COVID-19 (dated by TCRdb to the early 2020s). The library was made by the immunoSEQ multiplex PCR assay. TCRdb took this table from immuneACCESS and kept in-frame rearrangements with V and J called. Such tables lack part of the clones; where checked against another copy, unresolved V genes explain under half of the gap, and the rest is unexplained. This sample lists around 95,000 clones; less than 95% were detected once. The top ten clonotypes cover 4.5% to 5.5% of the sample. The sample taken for sequencing was peripheral blood. The receptors stem from a man between 45 and 60 years old with acute or convalescent COVID-19.

V and J are TRBV5-1 and TRBJ1-4; 7 bases line up with TRBD1. The CDR3 extends over 14 amino acids. CDR1 is SGHRS, CDR2 YFSETQ, per germline. Trimming cost V 3 bases and J 5 bases; bases outside gene matches: 4. The CDR3 bases are TGCGCCAGCAGCTCGGGACAGTCGAATGAAAAACTGTTTTTT. This sequence encodes CASSSGQSNEKLFF.

The chain employs TRBV24-1 and TRBJ2-1; D possibly corresponds to TRBD1 (6 bases). V was clipped by 3 bases and J by 3 bases, with 14 bases between them. This CDR3 spans 16 amino acids. The germline CDR1 and CDR2 sequences are KGHDR and SFDVKD. DNA of the CDR3: TGTGCCACCAGTGATCCAACAGGGAAAAGCTACAATGAGCAGTTCTTC. This sequence encodes CATSDPTGKSYNEQFF.

The chain employs TRBV6-5 and TRBJ2-2; 7 bases align to TRBD2. Per the germline V gene, CDR1 is MNHEY and CDR2 is SVGAGI. Germline trimming cut 2 bases from V and 6 bases from J; bases unmatched to any gene: 3. This CDR3 is 14 amino acids long. The CDR3 protein is CASSYVGGAGELFF. As DNA, the CDR3 is TGTGCCAGCAGTTACGTGGGGGGGGCCGGGGAGCTGTTTTTT.

V gene TRBV5-8 combines with J gene TRBJ1-4, with 8 positions matching TRBD1. V lost 4 bases, J lost 4 bases, and 3 bases stayed unmatched. This CDR3 has 14 residues. Germline CDR1 SGHTS, CDR2 YDEGEE. DNA of the CDR3: TGTGCCAGCAGCCGACAGGGGTTTAATGAAAAACTGTTTTTT. Translating gives CASSRQGFNEKLFF.

J is TRBJ1-6 and V is TRBV2, with D perhaps matching TRBD1 (5 bases). Germline CDR1 is SNHLY and CDR2 is FYNNEI. V gave up 6 bases and J gave up 5 bases, with 14 bases separating them. This CDR3 is built from 15 residues. The CDR3 DNA is TGTGCCAGCAGAAGCTCCGGGGGAAATAATTCACCCCTCCACTTT. This translates into CASRSSGGNNSPLHF.

This clone was seen only a few times. The chain couples TRBV30 to TRBJ2-4, with D hard to call. V lost 2 bases, J lost 0 bases, and 8 bases lay in between. Germline CDR1 is GTSNPN and CDR2 is SVGIG (reference sequence). The CDR3 sequence is 14 residues long. The CDR3 DNA is TGTGCCTGGAGTATTGGCCTAGCCAAAAACATTCAGTACTTC. As protein: CAWSIGLAKNIQYF.

This clone was recorded once. The rearrangement links TRBV11-3 to TRBJ2-5; 12 bases agree with TRBD2. Trimming cost V 5 bases and J 3 bases; bases outside gene matches: 13. Germline CDR1 reads SGHNT; CDR2 reads YENEEA. The CDR3 sequence is 18 residues long. The CDR3 DNA reads TGTGCCAGCAGCCCCGGTCGGGTGCTAGCGGGAGGGAAAGAGACCCAGTACTTC. Protein product: CASSPGRVLAGGKETQYF.

V is TRBV5-1 and J is TRBJ2-7; D is possibly TRBD2 (6 bases). The CDR3 is made up of 17 amino acids. Trimming stripped 4 bases from V and 1 base from J, with 21 bases between. CDR1 is SGHRS, CDR2 YFSETQ, per germline. The DNA of the CDR3 is TGCGCCAGCAGCCCTGTAGTTCGCGGGGTTTCGTCCTACGAGCAGTACTTC. Encoded protein: CASSPVVRGVSSYEQYF.

CDR3 residues: CASGLVLGSGPGGRTEAFF. CDR3 coding DNA: TGTGCTAGTGGTTTGGTACTAGGGTCAGGGCCAGGGGGAAGGACTGAAGCTTTCTTT. This chain uses TRBV12-5 with TRBJ1-1; TRBD1 matches 7 bases. The CDR3 runs 19 residues. V shed 0 bases, J shed 5 bases, and the junction held 18 bases outside the gene matches. The germline V gene encodes CDR1 LGHNT and CDR2 FRNRAP.

J is TRBJ2-7 and V is TRBV27, with 7 nucleotides matching TRBD1. Germline CDR1 MNHEY, CDR2 SMNVEV (reference sequence). CDR3 size: 14 residues. The junction had 9 bases not matched to a gene; V was cut back by 8 bases and J by 2 bases. The CDR3: CASRPGTAAYEQYF. CDR3 coding DNA: TGTGCCAGCCGCCCCGGGACAGCAGCCTACGAGCAGTACTTC.

The V call is TRBV5-6, the J call TRBJ1-2; no clear D. V was clipped by 0 bases and J by 8 bases, with 8 bases between them. The CDR3 spans 12 residues. Germline loops: CDR1 SGHDT, CDR2 YYEEEE. CDR3: CASSLGGTGYTF. The CDR3 DNA reads as TGTGCCAGCAGCTTGGGTGGCACCGGCTACACCTTC.

The V gene is TRBV6-1, the J gene TRBJ1-5, with D perhaps TRBD1 (5 bases). CDR1 is MNHNS, CDR2 SASEGT, per germline. The length of the CDR3 is 14 residues. Trimming pared 2 bases from V and 6 bases from J, leaving 11 bases between. CDR3: CASSELGGGQPQHF. DNA of the CDR3: TGTGCCAGCAGTGAATTGGGGGGAGGTCAGCCCCAGCATTTT.

The V and J genes are TRBV11-2 and TRBJ2-1; D might be TRBD1 (5 bases). CDR3 length equals 16 residues. Germline V lookup: CDR1 SGHAT, CDR2 FQNNGV. The V end lost 0 bases, the J end lost 2 bases, and 11 bases lay between the germline ends. Written as DNA, the CDR3 is TGTGCCAGCAGCTTAGAGGGCAGGGCCCCCTACAATGAGCAGTTCTTC. Translation gives CASSLEGRAPYNEQFF.

The chain uses TRBV19 and TRBJ1-4, with 8 bases lining up with TRBD1. Per germline, CDR1 LNHDA and CDR2 SQIVND (reference sequence). The CDR3 runs 14 residues. J gave up 14 bases and V 7 bases, and 15 bases lay outside the gene matches. In DNA form, the CDR3 reads TGTGCCAGTACAGACAGGGGAGGGAGACGAGTGCTGTTTTTT. This encodes CASTDRGGRRVLFF.

The V call is TRBV9, the J call TRBJ1-5; a possible D gene is TRBD1 (5 bases). V shed 1 base and J shed 4 bases, with 9 bases lying between them. The germline CDR1 and CDR2 sequences are SGDLS and YYNGEE. The CDR3 is 14 residues long. This chain's CDR3 is CASSVTGENQPQHF. The CDR3 nucleotides are TGTGCCAGCAGCGTAACGGGGGAGAATCAGCCCCAGCATTTT. Looking up the rest from reference TRBV9 and TRBJ1-5 gives the full variable domain: DSGVTQTPKHLITATGQRVTLRCSPRSGDLSVYWYQQSLDQGLQFLIQYYNGEERAKGNILERFSAQQFPDLHSELNLSSLELGDSALYFCASSVTGENQPQHFGDGTRLSIL.

The genes are TRBV12-3 or TRBV12-4 and TRBJ1-3; D is undetermined. Deletions cut 6 bases from V and 8 bases from J, with 8 bases between. This CDR3 region has 11 residues. The CDR3 loop reads CASRLADTIYF. The CDR3 nucleotides read TGTGCCAGCAGACTCGCCGACACCATATATTTT.

The chain joins TRBV12-3 or TRBV12-4 to TRBJ2-3, with D hard to call. The CDR3 runs to 12 residues. V was cut by 2 bases and J by 15 bases, with 15 bases left in between. The CDR3 protein is CASSLFNRYAYF. DNA for the CDR3: TGTGCCAGCAGTTTATTCAACAGATACGCCTATTTT.

The CDR3 DNA reads as TGTGCCAGCAGTTACCTGAGACAGGGCTCCTACGAGCAGTACTTC. The encoded protein is CASSYLRQGSYEQYF. The chain joins TRBV6-5 to TRBJ2-7, with 7 bases that match TRBD1. This CDR3 spans 15 amino acids. CDR1 is MNHEY, CDR2 SVGAGI, per germline. The V and J ends lost 2 bases and 0 bases, in that order; junction bases with no gene match: 4.

V is TRBV7-9 and J is TRBJ1-1, with 9 bases lining up with TRBD1. The CDR3 is 15 amino acids. J was trimmed by 4 bases and V by 5 bases; bases with no gene match: 8. The germline gives CDR1 SEHNR, CDR2 FQNEAQ (reference sequence). The CDR3 DNA sequence: TGTGCCAGCAGCATGCCCGGGACAGGGTCCACTGAAGCTTTCTTT. Protein: CASSMPGTGSTEAFF.

This sequence joins TRBV7-2 and TRBJ2-1; TRBD1 aligns across 8 bases. Germline loops: CDR1 SGHTA, CDR2 FQGNSA. This CDR3 is 15 amino acids long. Losses at the gene ends were 4 bases for V and 2 bases for J; bases not matched to a gene: 4. The CDR3 loop reads CASSYGQGTYNEQFF. The CDR3 nucleotides are TGTGCCAGCAGCTACGGACAGGGTACCTACAATGAGCAGTTCTTC.

The chain is built from TRBV3-1 (or the pseudogene TRBV3-2) and TRBJ1-1; the D gene is possibly TRBD1 (5 bases). Germline V CDR1 and CDR2: LGHDT, YNNKEL (reference sequence). The CDR3 runs to 15 residues. V was cut by 5 bases and J by 0 bases, with 13 bases left in between. CDR3 nucleotides: TGTGCCAGCAGCGGAATTAGGGGTCTGAACACTGAAGCTTTCTTT. Translated: CASSGIRGLNTEAFF.

This chain joins TRBV30 and TRBJ2-5, with 7 bases lining up with TRBD2. From germline, CDR1 is GTSNPN and CDR2 SVGIG (reference sequence). The trim removed 2 bases at V and 4 bases at J, leaving 10 bases unmatched. CDR3 length equals 15 residues. CDR3 DNA: TGTGCCTGGAGTATCCCTAGCGGACATAGAGAGACCCAGTACTTC. This codes for CAWSIPSGHRETQYF.

This chain uses TRBV9 with TRBJ2-4; 9 bases are a match to TRBD2. This CDR3 has 20 amino acids. Germline loops: CDR1 SGDLS, CDR2 YYNGEE. Trimming at V came to 4 bases and at J to 5 bases, leaving 22 bases not matched to a gene. CDR3 protein: CASSPTGLAHGLVSENIQYF. As DNA, the CDR3 is TGTGCCAGCAGCCCCACCGGACTAGCGCATGGGTTGGTGTCAGAAAACATTCAGTACTTC.

The chain couples TRBV4-1 to TRBJ2-7, with a possible D match to TRBD2 (5 bases). Trimming took 3 bases from V and 13 from J, leaving 16 bases between them. The CDR3 contains 12 residues. Germline lookup yields CDR1 MGHRA and CDR2 YSYEKL. The CDR3 here is CASSHLGLAPYF. CDR3 in DNA: TGCGCCAGCAGCCATCTCGGACTCGCGCCTTACTTC.

The genes are TRBV9 and TRBJ2-5; 7 bases map to TRBD2. In germline, CDR1 is SGDLS, CDR2 YYNGEE. The length of the CDR3 is 16 residues. V was clipped by 0 bases and J by 3 bases; unmatched bases: 8. The DNA of the CDR3 is TGTGCCAGCAGCGTAGCTGCGGGAGCCCCAAAAGAGACCCAGTACTTC. This codes for CASSVAAGAPKETQYF.

V gene TRBV6-5 combines with J gene TRBJ1-2; perhaps TRBD1 as D (6 bases). Looked up from germline, CDR1 is MNHEY and CDR2 is SVGAGI. The CDR3 consists of 15 residues. Trimming took 6 bases from V and 2 from J, leaving 16 bases between them. CDR3 sequence: CASRSTGLANYGYTF. CDR3 DNA sequence: TGTGCCAGCAGGTCCACAGGGCTTGCGAACTATGGCTACACCTTC.